This T cell receptor (beta chain) was captured in a study of blood T cell repertoires in COVID-19. Study summary: Sources were T cells, B-cell-depleted T cells, or PBMCs; the material itself was cDNA or gDNA.

Germline V CDR1 and CDR2: MDHEN, SYDVKM. V was clipped by 2 bases and J by 2 bases; unmatched bases: 9. This CDR3 is built from 16 residues. As handled by the study authors: Amplifying reference gene primers gave estimates of nucleated cell counts. Clones were read by immunoSEQ multiplex PCR, and TCRdb kept only the in-frame ones, dropping some. V, J and clone size derive from that table, while D and trimming were established from the DNA sequence. The data contain tens of thousands of clones, about 88% of them singletons. The V call is TRBV28, the J call TRBJ2-7, with 7 bases fitting TRBD1. The sequenced sample consisted of peripheral blood. The sequence came from a human donor in a cohort sampled during active COVID-19. CDR3 residues: CASSLMRGRLAYEQYF. In nucleotides, the CDR3 is TGTGCCAGCAGTTTAATGAGGGGGCGTCTTGCCTACGAGCAGTACTTC.